The next 29 T cell receptor beta chains were all read from a single sample in a study of blood T cell repertoires in COVID-19. The assay was immunoSEQ multiplex PCR, and TCRdb's table has in-frame clones only and misses some. Among some 340,000 clones listed, around 84% were seen once. Sequenced sample: peripheral blood. The source of these receptors is a woman younger than 35 with acute or convalescent COVID-19.

CDR3: CASSEGHTGSYGYTF. The DNA of the CDR3 is TGTGCCAGCAGTGAAGGTCATACAGGGTCCTATGGCTACACCTTC. This chain connects TRBV6-1 to TRBJ1-2, with a tentative D call TRBD1 (6 bases). Between the trimmed V and J ends, which lost 1 base and 4 bases, there was a span of 13 bases. The germline V gene has CDR1 MNHNS and CDR2 SASEGT. There are 15 residues in the CDR3.

This sequence joins TRBV19 and TRBJ1-2, with TRBD1 identical over 8 bases. Trimming cost V 7 bases and J 0 bases; bases outside gene matches: 4. The CDR3 sequence is 14 residues long. The germline V gene encodes CDR1 LNHDA and CDR2 SQIVND (reference sequence). This CDR3 is CASTQGATNYGYTF. CDR3 DNA: TGTGCCAGTACCCAGGGGGCGACTAACTATGGCTACACCTTC.

The chain carries TRBV19 and TRBJ1-5; D is undetermined. This CDR3 region has 17 residues. Per germline, CDR1 LNHDA and CDR2 SQIVND (reference sequence). V gave up 2 bases and J gave up 0 bases, with 14 bases separating them. The CDR3 sequence is CASSIPREIYSNQPQHF. CDR3 nucleotide sequence: TGTGCCAGTAGTATACCTCGAGAGATTTATAGCAATCAGCCCCAGCATTTT.

As regards this clone: Distinct nucleotide sequences in the sample also encode this CDR3. The genes are TRBV28 and TRBJ1-5, with D perhaps matching TRBD1 (6 bases). The CDR3 sequence is 12 residues long. Germline lookup yields CDR1 MDHEN and CDR2 SYDVKM. Trimming left V 6 bases short and J 4 bases short, with 7 bases between. The CDR3 spells CASRQGNQPQHF. CDR3 sequence (DNA): TGTGCCAGCAGACAGGGAAATCAGCCCCAGCATTTT.

The chain has TRBV28 and TRBJ1-1; 10 nucleotides align to TRBD1. After removal of 5 bases from V and 8 bases from J, the junction contained 14 bases not matched to a gene. The CDR3 runs to 16 residues. Germline CDR1 reads MDHEN; CDR2 reads SYDVKM. The DNA of the CDR3 is TGTGCCAGCAGTCTCAGACAGGGGGCCTTTGGCTACGAAGCTTTCTTT. This gives the protein CASSLRQGAFGYEAFF.

The CDR3: CASSVVGTGDNEQFF. Here the CDR3 DNA reads TGTGCCAGCAGCGTAGTCGGGACAGGGGACAATGAGCAGTTCTTC. The chain uses TRBV9 and TRBJ2-1, with TRBD1 identical over 10 bases. CDR1 and CDR2 (germline): SGDLS, YYNGEE. The CDR3 has 15 residues. Germline trimming cut 0 bases from V and 5 bases from J; bases unmatched to any gene: 2. The variable domain in full, with the rest retrieved from reference TRBV9 and TRBJ2-1, is DSGVTQTPKHLITATGQRVTLRCSPRSGDLSVYWYQQSLDQGLQFLIQYYNGEERAKGNILERFSAQQFPDLHSELNLSSLELGDSALYFCASSVVGTGDNEQFFGPGTRLTVL.

Written as DNA, the CDR3 is TGTGCCAGCAGGGGACTAGGGACGCAGTATTTT. Translating it yields CASRGLGTQYF. The chain joins TRBV6-5 to TRBJ2-3; 8 nucleotides agree with TRBD2. CDR1 and CDR2 (germline): MNHEY, SVGAGI. The V and J ends lost 6 bases and 9 bases, in that order; junction bases with no gene match: 2. CDR3 length: 11 amino acids.

In DNA form, the CDR3 reads TGCGCCAGCAGCTCCGACAGGGGTGTTAACACCGGGGAGCTGTTTTTT. Protein: CASSSDRGVNTGELFF. This chain uses TRBV5-1 with TRBJ2-2, with 8 bases lining up with TRBD1. This CDR3 region has 16 residues. V gave up 3 bases and J gave up 2 bases; unmatched junction bases: 6. Germline-derived CDR1 and CDR2 are SGHRS and YFSETQ.

J is TRBJ2-1 and V is TRBV7-3, with D maybe TRBD1 (5 bases). V shed 2 bases and J shed 2 bases, with 19 bases lying between them. This CDR3 is built from 18 residues. In germline, CDR1 is SGHTA, CDR2 FQGTGA. CDR3 DNA sequence: TGTGCCAGCAGCTTATTCGGCTCCGAGACAGCAACCTACAATGAGCAGTTCTTC. It yields the protein CASSLFGSETATYNEQFF.

The chain employs TRBV19 and TRBJ1-1, with a possible D match to TRBD1 (6 bases). CDR1 LNHDA and CDR2 SQIVND come from the germline V gene (reference sequence). Trimming stripped 3 bases from V and 3 bases from J, with 17 bases between. The CDR3 covers 16 residues. CDR3 DNA: TGTGCCAGTAGTATCCCGGGGGGGGCTCCGGACACTGAAGCTTTCTTT. It translates to CASSIPGGAPDTEAFF.

In DNA, the CDR3 is TGTGCCAGCAGTGAAGCCCCCACTAGCGACAATGAGCAGTTCTTC. Protein: CASSEAPTSDNEQFF. The chain combines TRBV25-1 with TRBJ2-1; 7 nucleotides line up with TRBD2. The length of the CDR3 is 15 residues. CDR1 and CDR2 from the germline V gene are MGHDK and SYGVNS. J gave up 5 bases and V 2 bases, and 6 bases lay outside the gene matches.

Remarks on this clone: Germline and junction disagree at one end, which may indicate a read error. The chain uses TRBV6-5 and TRBJ2-1, with 8 nucleotides matching TRBD2. Germline V CDR1 and CDR2: MNHEY, SVGAGI. The CDR3 runs 13 residues. CDR3 nucleotides: TGCGTGACCGGGGGGGGGAGCTCCAATGAGCAGTTCTTC. This codes for CVTGGGSSNEQFF.

V usage is TRBV2 and J usage is TRBJ1-4, with 8 bases aligning to TRBD1. Per the germline V gene, CDR1 is SNHLY and CDR2 is FYNNEI. J gave up 5 bases and V 5 bases, and 7 bases lay outside the gene matches. This CDR3 region has 15 residues. CDR3 DNA sequence: TGTGCCAGCAGTTTTGACAGGGGAAGGAATGAAAAACTGTTTTTT. Its translation: CASSFDRGRNEKLFF.

The rearrangement uses TRBV6-5 and TRBJ2-7; 8 nucleotides line up with TRBD1. This CDR3 contains 14 residues. V shed 8 bases and J 4 bases; nucleotides not matched to a gene: 10. Germline values: CDR1 MNHEY, CDR2 SVGAGI. The CDR3 DNA sequence: TGTGCCAGCGGGATAGGCAGGGGGCCATACGAGCAGTACTTC. It encodes CASGIGRGPYEQYF.

This chain connects TRBV6-5 to TRBJ1-6, with 8 bases fitting TRBD1. With 4 bases clipped from V and 3 bases from J, the junction kept 5 bases outside the gene matches. Germline assignment: CDR1 MNHEY and CDR2 SVGAGI. The CDR3 consists of 16 residues. The CDR3 DNA is TGTGCCAGCAGTTTCTCGGACAGGGACTATAATTCACCCCTCCACTTT. Its translation: CASSFSDRDYNSPLHF.

The chain uses TRBV18 and TRBJ2-3; 9 bases align to TRBD1. There are 18 residues in the CDR3. From germline, CDR1 is KGHSH and CDR2 LQKENI. V trimming: 0 bases; J trimming: 3 bases; junction bases outside the gene matches: 10. The CDR3 loop is CASSPPLGQGLTTDTQYF. The CDR3 coding sequence is TGTGCCAGCTCACCACCCTTGGGACAGGGTTTAACAACAGATACGCAGTATTTT. Supplemented by reference TRBV18 and TRBJ2-3, the full variable domain reads NAGVMQNPRHLVRRRGQEARLRCSPMKGHSHVYWYRQLPEEGLKFMVYLQKENIIDESGMPKERFSAEFPKEGPSILRIQQVVRGDSAAYFCASSPPLGQGLTTDTQYFGPGTRLTVL.

This clone was recorded only once. This chain uses TRBV6-5 with TRBJ1-3, with 8 bases matching TRBD1. Unmatched junction bases numbered 13, after V lost 10 bases and J lost 5 bases. Germline V gene sequence: CDR1 MNHEY, CDR2 SVGAGI. CDR3 length: 15 residues. The CDR3 loop is CATNEGDRRRNTIYF. The CDR3 DNA follows: TGTGCCACTAATGAAGGGGACAGGCGGAGAAACACCATATATTTT.

J is TRBJ1-5 and V is TRBV19; D not resolved. There are 14 residues in the CDR3. CDR1 and CDR2 from the germline V gene are LNHDA and SQIVND (reference sequence). Trimming shortened V by 7 bases and J by 4 bases, and 14 bases separated the two germline ends. The chain's CDR3 is CASTPGIGNQPQHF. CDR3 coding DNA: TGTGCCAGTACTCCGGGGATTGGGAATCAGCCCCAGCATTTT.

The CDR3 is CASSQEYSLPGVVNSPLHF. The CDR3 DNA follows: TGTGCCAGCAGCCAAGAATATAGTCTTCCCGGGGTGGTGAATTCACCCCTCCACTTT. The chain employs TRBV4-2 and TRBJ1-6; unclear D gene. CDR3 length equals 19 residues. V was trimmed by 0 bases and J by 7 bases, leaving 22 bases between them. Germline-derived CDR1 and CDR2 are LGHNA and YNFKEQ.

CDR3 residues: CASSEPSTDATNEKLFF. The CDR3 DNA reads TGTGCCAGCAGTGAACCATCGACAGACGCAACTAATGAAAAACTGTTTTTT. This chain connects TRBV2 to TRBJ1-4; weak D call: TRBD1 (5 bases). Per germline, CDR1 SNHLY and CDR2 FYNNEI. This CDR3 has 17 residues. Trimming removed 2 bases at V and 0 bases at J, with 13 bases between. Based on the CDR3 plus reference TRBV2 and TRBJ1-4, the full variable domain is EPEVTQTPSHQVTQMGQEVILRCVPISNHLYFYWYRQILGQKVEFLVSFYNNEISEKSEIFDDQFSVERPDGSNFTLKIRSTKLEDSAMYFCASSEPSTDATNEKLFFGSGTQLSVL.

For the CDR3, the DNA is TGTGCCAGCAGCGGGACCACGACTGCGCCGGGACAGCTCTCTGGAAACACCATATATTTT. Translating it yields CASSGTTTAPGQLSGNTIYF. The V and J genes are TRBV7-8 and TRBJ1-3; 7 bases are a match to TRBD1. Germline V gene sequence: CDR1 SGHVS, CDR2 FQNEAQ. This CDR3 region has 20 residues. V was pared by 5 bases and J by 0 bases, with 19 bases of the junction left unmatched.

On this clone itself: Different DNA sequences within this sample yield the same CDR3. V and J are TRBV28 and TRBJ2-7; TRBD1 matches 9 bases. Germline V gives CDR1 MDHEN, CDR2 SYDVKM. CDR3 length equals 14 residues. V shed 3 bases, J shed 4 bases, and the junction held 4 bases outside the gene matches. CDR3 residues: CASSLDRGAYEQYF. CDR3 nucleotide sequence: TGTGCCAGCAGTTTGGACAGGGGTGCGTACGAGCAGTACTTC.

The chain links TRBV6-1 to TRBJ1-5; D ambiguous. The CDR3 consists of 16 residues. The germline V and J ends were trimmed by 2 bases and 3 bases, with 14 bases remaining between them. Germline lookup yields CDR1 MNHNS and CDR2 SASEGT. Here the CDR3 reads CASSEWAGRVNQPQHF. CDR3 bases: TGTGCCAGCAGTGAATGGGCGGGTAGGGTCAATCAGCCCCAGCATTTT.

The chain combines TRBV19 with TRBJ1-2, with 9 bases fitting TRBD1. V shed 3 bases, J shed 2 bases, and the junction held 4 bases outside the gene matches. The CDR3 sequence is 15 residues long. From germline, CDR1 is LNHDA and CDR2 SQIVND (reference sequence). The CDR3 here is CASSIAGTGNYGYTF. In DNA form, the CDR3 reads TGTGCCAGTAGTATTGCCGGGACAGGGAACTATGGCTACACCTTC.

CDR3 in DNA: TGTGCCAGCAGCTTAGCCGGGGGTGGCGAAAAACTGTTTTTT. Protein: CASSLAGGGEKLFF. This rearrangement joins TRBV7-7 to TRBJ1-4; a weak D match, TRBD1 (5 bases). Germline CDR1 SSHAT, CDR2 FNYEAQ (reference sequence). CDR3 length: 14 amino acids. The V gene lost 0 bases and the J gene lost 8 bases, with 10 bases spanning the gap.

This clone was observed once. The chain employs TRBV9 and TRBJ1-4; TRBD1 matches at 7 bases. The junction had 8 bases not matched to a gene; V was cut back by 4 bases and J by 8 bases. Germline V gives CDR1 SGDLS, CDR2 YYNGEE. The CDR3 spans 14 residues. Written as DNA, the CDR3 is TGTGCCAGCAGCCAGACAGGGAGTAGCGAAAAACTGTTTTTT. It encodes CASSQTGSSEKLFF.

J is TRBJ1-6 and V is TRBV5-1; 9 bases line up with TRBD1. The CDR3 has 15 amino acids. The V segment lost 4 bases and the J segment 7 bases; nucleotides outside the gene matches: 6. Germline V gene sequence: CDR1 SGHRS, CDR2 YFSETQ. CDR3: CASSSGQGKNSPLHF. In nucleotides, the CDR3 is TGCGCCAGCAGCAGTGGACAGGGGAAGAATTCACCCCTCCACTTT.

In its sample, this clone was seen a few times. The chain has TRBV6-5 and TRBJ1-1; D not resolved. There are 12 residues in the CDR3. Germline CDR1 MNHEY, CDR2 SVGAGI. Trimming cost V 7 bases and J 4 bases, with 10 bases left between them. CDR3 DNA sequence: TGTGCCAGCATTGGCATTGGCACTGAAGCTTTCTTT. Translating it yields CASIGIGTEAFF.

The table lists this clone with many counts. This CDR3 reads CASSEKDRANSPLHF. The CDR3 DNA is TGTGCCAGCAGTGAAAAGGACAGGGCCAATTCACCCCTCCACTTT. This chain uses TRBV6-1 with TRBJ1-6; 8 nucleotides line up with TRBD1. The CDR3 is 15 residues long. Germline CDR1 MNHNS, CDR2 SASEGT. V lost 2 bases, J lost 7 bases, and 4 bases stayed unmatched.